These 21 T cell receptor beta chains were all obtained from the same sample, sequenced in a study of Ad26.COV2.S vaccination and SARS-CoV-2 variants. Clones were sequenced by immunoSEQ multiplex PCR, and TCRdb holds only the in-frame ones, with some missing. Of hundreds of thousands of clones in the sample, more than 70% were seen once. Stated treatment: around 19 received Ad26.COV2.S at low or high dose, single or two shots; a few received placebo; per-sample allocation not given. The samples were gathered on day 63 after the first injection of vaccine or placebo. The sequencing used peripheral blood, collected in a trial of Ad26.COV2.S vaccine versus placebo. The receptors were gathered from a person between 18 and 60 years old who received the Ad26.COV2.S COVID-19 vaccine or a placebo.

The sample holds a few counts of this clone. This chain connects TRBV18 to TRBJ1-5; the D gene is possibly TRBD1 (5 bases). CDR3 length: 14 amino acids. Trimming left V 5 bases short and J 5 bases short, with 13 bases between. The germline V gene encodes CDR1 KGHSH and CDR2 LQKENI. DNA for the CDR3: TGTGCCAGCTCATCACAGGACGGAGATCAGCCCCAGCATTTT. Amino acids: CASSSQDGDQPQHF.

This clone was observed a single time. The sample has other DNA sequences that encode this CDR3 too. The V call is TRBV7-3, the J call TRBJ2-3, with 7 bases fitting TRBD2. The CDR3 covers 13 residues. J was trimmed by 5 bases and V by 3 bases; bases with no gene match: 2. Germline loops: CDR1 SGHTA, CDR2 FQGTGA. This chain's CDR3 is CASSFRGEDTQYF. As DNA, the CDR3 is TGTGCCAGCAGCTTCCGGGGGGAAGATACGCAGTATTTT.

The chain employs TRBV30 and TRBJ1-6; 9 nucleotides match TRBD1. Germline CDR1 and CDR2: GTSNPN and SVGIG (reference sequence). V shed 6 bases and J 9 bases; nucleotides not matched to a gene: 6. The CDR3 is 13 residues long. The DNA for the CDR3 is TGTGCCTGTCCGGGACAGGGTGGTTCACCCCTCCACTTT. It translates to CACPGQGGSPLHF.

This chain joins TRBV10-3 and TRBJ1-5, with D unresolved. The CDR3 consists of 15 residues. Germline V CDR1 and CDR2: ENHRY, SYGVKD. V was cut by 0 bases and J by 0 bases, with 6 bases left in between. The CDR3 reads CAISESWDSNQPQHF. CDR3 sequence (DNA): TGTGCCATCAGTGAGTCTTGGGATAGCAATCAGCCCCAGCATTTT.

This clone was found once. The chain is built from TRBV12-3 or TRBV12-4 and TRBJ1-2, with 7 bases lining up with TRBD1. Trimming at V came to 9 bases and at J to 3 bases, leaving 4 bases not matched to a gene. The CDR3 loop spans 12 amino acids. CDR3 amino acids: CASSGGHYGYTF. CDR3 DNA sequence: TGTGCCAGTTCAGGGGGTCACTATGGCTACACCTTC.

The chain couples TRBV15 to TRBJ2-1, with a tentative D call TRBD2 (6 bases). V lost 0 bases and J lost 3, with 18 bases in between. CDR1 and CDR2 (germline): LNHNV, YYDKDF (reference sequence). The CDR3 contains 18 residues. CDR3: CATSRDPALASLYNEQFF. In DNA, the CDR3 is TGTGCCACCAGCAGAGATCCCGCTCTAGCGAGTCTCTACAATGAGCAGTTCTTC.

The chain recombines TRBV7-8 with TRBJ2-1; 9 bases fit TRBD2. Trimming took 4 bases from V and 2 from J; bases not matched to a gene: 6. CDR3 length: 16 amino acids. CDR1 SGHVS and CDR2 FQNEAQ come from the germline V gene. CDR3 coding DNA: TGTGCCAGCAGCTCCCTACTAGCGGGCACCTACAATGAGCAGTTCTTC. Translating it yields CASSSLLAGTYNEQFF. The whole variable domain, remainder taken from reference TRBV7-8 and TRBJ2-1, is GAGVSQSPRYKVAKRGQDVALRCDPISGHVSLFWYQQALGQGPEFLTYFQNEAQLDKSGLPSDRFFAERPEGSVSTLKIQRTQQEDSAVYLCASSSLLAGTYNEQFFGPGTRLTVL.

About this clone itself: This specimen includes other DNA sequences encoding the same CDR3. The chain couples TRBV19 to TRBJ1-1, with a weak D call TRBD1 (5 bases). CDR1 and CDR2 from the germline V gene are LNHDA and SQIVND (reference sequence). V dropped 6 bases and J dropped 1 base, with 9 bases sitting between them. The CDR3 extends over 13 amino acids. The CDR3 nucleotides read TGTGCCAGTAGGCCTACAGGGAACACTGAAGCTTTCTTT. Amino acids: CASRPTGNTEAFF.

This clone was picked up one time. V is TRBV5-3 and J is TRBJ2-7; perhaps TRBD1 as D (5 bases). TRBV5-3 is recorded as an ORF, its role being uncertain. With 6 bases removed from V and 2 bases from J, the gap between germline ends came to 15 bases. The CDR3 extends over 14 amino acids. The CDR3 loop reads CARKDIWRTYEQYF. The DNA of the CDR3 is TGTGCCAGAAAGGACATTTGGAGAACCTACGAGCAGTACTTC.

This clone was recorded once. The rearrangement uses TRBV6-6 and TRBJ2-7; D perhaps matches TRBD2 (6 bases). The CDR3 extends over 13 amino acids. V gave up 8 bases and J gave up 3 bases, with 14 bases separating them. CDR1 is MNHNY, CDR2 SVGAGI, per germline (reference sequence). The CDR3 DNA follows: TGTGCCAGCGGGAGGAGAAACTACTACGAGCAGTACTTC. This codes for CASGRRNYYEQYF.

The V and J genes are TRBV12-2 and TRBJ2-7; the D segment call TRBD1 is taken from the table without a DNA check. TRBV12-2 is designated a pseudogene. The CDR3 length is 17 residues. The CDR3 sequence: CASRSKTGTGNQSEQYF. CDR3 coding DNA: TGTGCAAGTCGCTCGAAAACCGGGACAGGCAATCAGAGCGAGCAGTACTTC.

The chain couples TRBV30 to TRBJ1-1, with 8 positions matching TRBD1. V dropped 4 bases and J dropped 0; count of bases not matched to a gene: 4. The CDR3 extends over 14 amino acids. The germline V gene has CDR1 GTSNPN and CDR2 SVGIG (reference sequence). CDR3 DNA: TGTGCCTGGACAAGACAGGGGATGAACACTGAAGCTTTCTTT. Amino acid sequence: CAWTRQGMNTEAFF.

The gene calls are TRBV7-3 and TRBJ2-5; 9 nucleotides match TRBD2. Germline-derived CDR1 and CDR2 are SGHTA and FQGTGA. Trimming removed 2 bases from V and 4 bases from J; junction bases left unmatched: 5. CDR3 length equals 15 residues. The CDR3 sequence is CASSLVAGEIETQYF. DNA of the CDR3: TGTGCCAGCAGCTTAGTAGCGGGGGAAATAGAGACCCAGTACTTC.

The V and J genes are TRBV15 and TRBJ1-4; possibly TRBD1 for D (5 bases). Per the germline V gene, CDR1 is LNHNV and CDR2 is YYDKDF (reference sequence). The CDR3 is 14 residues long. Deletions cut 1 base from V and 4 bases from J, with 7 bases between. CDR3 residues: CATSRGQFNEKLFF. CDR3 DNA sequence: TGTGCCACCAGCAGAGGACAGTTTAATGAAAAACTGTTTTTT.

V is TRBV3-1 (or the pseudogene TRBV3-2) and J is TRBJ2-2; no clear D. V was clipped by 4 bases and J by 1 base, with 10 bases between them. Germline V gene lookup returns CDR1 LGHDT and CDR2 YNNKEL (reference sequence). The CDR3 has 15 residues. CDR3 sequence reads: CASSRQELNTGELFF. The CDR3 coding sequence is TGTGCCAGCAGCCGTCAGGAGTTGAACACCGGGGAGCTGTTTTTT.

The chain joins TRBV3-1 (or the pseudogene TRBV3-2) to TRBJ1-2, with D uncertain. Looked up from germline, CDR1 is LGHDT and CDR2 is YNNKEL (reference sequence). There are 14 residues in the CDR3. V lost 0 bases to trimming and J lost 11 bases, with 16 bases between them. CDR3 DNA sequence: TGTGCCAGCAGCCAAGACAGCGTTCTAGGGCGATACACCTTC. It yields the protein CASSQDSVLGRYTF.

This clone was seen a few times. This rearrangement joins TRBV9 to TRBJ2-1; D is unclear. Germline V gene data show CDR1 as SGDLS and CDR2 as YYNGEE. The CDR3 runs to 11 residues. The ends were cut back, 10 bases at V and 1 base at J, with 6 bases in the middle. The CDR3 DNA follows: TGTGCCTCCGGGTCCTACAATGAGCAGTTCTTC. Translation gives CASGSYNEQFF.

This chain joins TRBV27 and TRBJ1-2; 8 bases map to TRBD1. V lost 6 bases and J lost 4; bases outside the gene matches: 1. CDR3 length: 12 residues. In germline, CDR1 is MNHEY, CDR2 SMNVEV (reference sequence). This chain's CDR3 is CASSGQGYGYTF. The DNA for the CDR3 is TGTGCCAGCAGCGGACAGGGCTATGGCTACACCTTC.

The gene calls are TRBV7-6 and TRBJ2-1; D could derive from TRBD1 or TRBD2 (5 bases each). Trimming left V 6 bases short and J 4 bases short, with 16 bases between. CDR1 SGHVS and CDR2 FNYEAQ come from the germline V gene. The CDR3 has 15 amino acids. This CDR3 is CASSSGTRPYNEQFF. The CDR3 DNA follows: TGTGCCAGCAGTTCCGGGACGAGGCCATACAATGAGCAGTTCTTC.

CDR3 region: CASSESGLAGLLDTQYF. The CDR3 DNA reads TGTGCCAGCAGCGAATCTGGACTAGCGGGCTTGTTGGATACGCAGTATTTT. The rearrangement joins TRBV9 to TRBJ2-3; 11 positions agree with TRBD2. The germline gives CDR1 SGDLS, CDR2 YYNGEE. The CDR3 is 17 residues long. V shed 3 bases, J shed 6 bases, and the junction held 12 bases outside the gene matches.

The gene calls are TRBV3-1 (or the pseudogene TRBV3-2) and TRBJ2-1, with TRBD2 matching over 11 bases. Germline assignment: CDR1 LGHDT and CDR2 YNNKEL (reference sequence). The CDR3 is 12 residues long. CDR3 in amino acids: CATSGIYNEQFF. The CDR3, as DNA: TGTGCGACTAGCGGGATCTACAATGAGCAGTTCTTC.